This T cell receptor beta chain was documented in a study of Ad26.COV2.S vaccination and SARS-CoV-2 variants. Study-level findings and limits: Comparability of non-spike TCR breadth was observed across vaccine and placebo recipients. Ad26.COV2.S recipients had broader spike-specific TCRs (P = 0.0014).

Assay used: immunoSEQ multiplex PCR; TCRdb lists only in-frame clones, some missing. The data contain over 130,000 clones, 75% to 90% of them singletons. Between the trimmed V and J ends, which lost 5 bases and 4 bases, there was a span of 9 bases. Germline V gene data show CDR1 as SGHAT and CDR2 as FQNNGV. CDR3 length: 13 residues. A word on this clone: The target antigen is unknown.

Material: peripheral blood, obtained after recovery from COVID-19. The TCR comes from a human donor who had recovered from COVID-19. The chain joins TRBV11-2 to TRBJ1-3; TRBD1 is a possible D gene (6 bases). The CDR3 loop is CASSLGQGNTIYF. DNA for the CDR3: TGTGCCAGCAGCCTGGGACAAGGAAACACCATATATTTT.